These 2 T cell receptor beta chains originate from one sample sequenced in a study of shared clonotypes between healthy human individuals. TCRdb's table, derived via immunoSEQ multiplex PCR, lists solely in-frame clones and lacks some. This sample has 2 million to 3 million clones, with around nine tenths found just once. The source material was naive CD4+ T cells sorted from blood. Stated subset: CD45RA+ positively selected. These receptors originate from a man between 18 and 35 years old in good health.

This clone has a single count. Germline is not matched at one junction end, which may reflect a read error. The chain employs TRBV28 and TRBJ1-5; a weak D match, TRBD1 (5 bases). Germline V gene sequence: CDR1 MDHEN, CDR2 SYDVKM. The length of the CDR3 is 14 residues. Here the CDR3 reads CASSQRGGNQSQHF. The CDR3 DNA follows: TGTGCCAGCAGCCAAAGGGGAGGCAATCAGTCCCAGCATTTT.

The table lists this clone with a few counts. The CDR3 here is CASGTLNQPQHF. CDR3 sequence (DNA): TGTGCCAGCGGGACACTTAATCAGCCCCAGCATTTT. The chain recombines TRBV28 with TRBJ1-5; the D gene is possibly TRBD1 (6 bases). In germline, CDR1 is MDHEN, CDR2 SYDVKM. This CDR3 has 12 residues. The V gene lost 8 bases and the J gene lost 4 bases, with 9 bases spanning the gap.